This TCR beta chain was captured by sequencing in a study of cytomegalovirus exposure and HLA in healthy donors. Study findings and constraints: The study found most TCR sequences rare, yet found some public TCRs in many donors. The study designated some 180 TCR beta chains cytomegalovirus-associated. Among the CMV-associated chains, three were confirmed in vitro as specific for CMV antigens. Reports described diagnosis of cytomegalovirus status by the classifier as highly specific and sensitive.

Regarding this clone: Its target is unknown.

Trimming left V 9 bases short and J 13 bases short, with 13 bases between. Germline V gene lookup returns CDR1 SGHNT and CDR2 YYREEE (reference sequence). This CDR3 contains 9 residues. Profiled with immunoSEQ multiplex PCR; TCRdb holds only in-frame clones, not every one. In the table there are about 160,000 clones, around 90% of which are singletons. This sequence originates from a man younger than 35 in good health and CMV-seronegative. The sequenced sample was PBMCs. The V and J genes are TRBV5-4 and TRBJ1-1; possible D gene TRBD1, 6 bases. The CDR3 region is CATRVGGFF. The CDR3 DNA is TGTGCCACCAGGGTAGGGGGTTTCTTT. Full variable domain (rest looked up from reference TRBV5-4 and TRBJ1-1): ETGVTQSPTHLIKTRGQQVTLRCSSQSGHNTVSWYQQALGQGPQFIFQYYREEENGRGNFPPRFSGLQFPNYSSELNVNALELDDSALYLCATRVGGFFGQGTRLTVV.